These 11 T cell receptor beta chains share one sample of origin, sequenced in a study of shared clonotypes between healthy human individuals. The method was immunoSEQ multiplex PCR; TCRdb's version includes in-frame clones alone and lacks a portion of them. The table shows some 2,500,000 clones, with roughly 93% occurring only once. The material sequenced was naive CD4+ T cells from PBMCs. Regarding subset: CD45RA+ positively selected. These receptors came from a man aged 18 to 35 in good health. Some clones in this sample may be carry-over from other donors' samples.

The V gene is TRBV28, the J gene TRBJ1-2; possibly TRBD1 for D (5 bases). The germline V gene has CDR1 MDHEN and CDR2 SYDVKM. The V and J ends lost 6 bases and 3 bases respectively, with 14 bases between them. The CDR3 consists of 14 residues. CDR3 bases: TGTGCCAGCAGACCTTATGGGGCCCACTATGGCTACACCTTC. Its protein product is CASRPYGAHYGYTF.

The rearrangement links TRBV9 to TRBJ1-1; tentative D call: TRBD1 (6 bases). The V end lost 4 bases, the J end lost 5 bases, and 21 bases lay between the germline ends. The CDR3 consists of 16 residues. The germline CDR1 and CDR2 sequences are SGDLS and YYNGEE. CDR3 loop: CASSPLGGGAGTEAFF. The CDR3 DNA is TGTGCCAGCAGCCCACTAGGAGGGGGTGCAGGGACTGAAGCTTTCTTT.

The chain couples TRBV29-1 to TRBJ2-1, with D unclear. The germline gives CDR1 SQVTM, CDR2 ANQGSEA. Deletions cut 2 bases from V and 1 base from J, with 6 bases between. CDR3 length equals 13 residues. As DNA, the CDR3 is TGCAGCGTTGAAACGGATTCCTACAATGAGCAGTTCTTC. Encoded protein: CSVETDSYNEQFF.

The CDR3 sequence: CAWSPSPTPGYRNQPQHF. CDR3 nucleotides: TGTGCCTGGAGTCCAAGCCCTACCCCCGGGTATCGTAATCAGCCCCAGCATTTT. The rearrangement uses TRBV30 and TRBJ1-5; D ambiguous. CDR3 length equals 18 residues. Germline V gene sequence: CDR1 GTSNPN, CDR2 SVGIG (reference sequence). V was trimmed by 2 bases and J by 4 bases, leaving 24 bases between them.

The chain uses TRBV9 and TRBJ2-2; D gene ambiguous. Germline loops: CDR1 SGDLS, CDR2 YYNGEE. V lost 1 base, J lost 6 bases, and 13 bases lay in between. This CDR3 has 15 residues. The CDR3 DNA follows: TGTGCCAGCAGCGTAAGGTCCCTTGGGCCCGGGGAGCTGTTTTTT. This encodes CASSVRSLGPGELFF.

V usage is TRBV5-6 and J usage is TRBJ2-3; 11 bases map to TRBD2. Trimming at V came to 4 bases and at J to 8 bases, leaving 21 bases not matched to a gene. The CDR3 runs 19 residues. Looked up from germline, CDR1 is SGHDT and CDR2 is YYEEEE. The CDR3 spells CASSPGRASGRISRGTQYF. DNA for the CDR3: TGTGCCAGCAGCCCTGGGAGGGCTAGCGGGAGGATTAGTAGGGGTACGCAGTATTTT.

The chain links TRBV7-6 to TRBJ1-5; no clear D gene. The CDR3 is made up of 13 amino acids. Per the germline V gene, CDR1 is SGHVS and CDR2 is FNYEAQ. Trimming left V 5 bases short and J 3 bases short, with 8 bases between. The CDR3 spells CASSPGFNQPQHF. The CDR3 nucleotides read TGTGCCAGCAGCCCAGGTTTCAATCAGCCCCAGCATTTT.

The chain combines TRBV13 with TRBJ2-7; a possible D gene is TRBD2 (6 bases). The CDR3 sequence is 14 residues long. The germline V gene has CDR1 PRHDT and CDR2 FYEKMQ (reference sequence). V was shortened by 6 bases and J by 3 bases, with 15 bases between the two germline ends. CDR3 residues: CASRRGGKLYEQYF. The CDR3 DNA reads TGTGCCAGCAGGCGTGGGGGGAAGCTCTACGAGCAGTACTTC. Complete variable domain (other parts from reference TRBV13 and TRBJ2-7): AAGVIQSPRHLIKEKRETATLKCYPIPRHDTVYWYQQGPGQDPQFLISFYEKMQSDKGSIPDRFSAQQFSDYHSELNMSSLELGDSALYFCASRRGGKLYEQYFGPGTRLTVT.

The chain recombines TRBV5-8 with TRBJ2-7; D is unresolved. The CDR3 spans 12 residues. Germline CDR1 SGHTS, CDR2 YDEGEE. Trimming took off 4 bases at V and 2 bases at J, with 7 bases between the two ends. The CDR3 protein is CASSPRPYEQYF. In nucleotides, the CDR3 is TGTGCCAGCAGCCCCCGCCCCTACGAGCAGTACTTC.

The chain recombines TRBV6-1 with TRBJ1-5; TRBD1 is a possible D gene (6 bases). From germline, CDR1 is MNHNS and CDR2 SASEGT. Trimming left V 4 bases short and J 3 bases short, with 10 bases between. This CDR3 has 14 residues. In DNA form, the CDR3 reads TGTGCCAGCAGTGTAGGGGGTACCAATCAGCCCCAGCATTTT. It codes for CASSVGGTNQPQHF.

The CDR3 DNA follows: TGTGCCAGCAGCTTACGGGACGGCGGGTTGAACACTGAAGCTTTCTTT. Amino acid sequence: CASSLRDGGLNTEAFF. V usage is TRBV7-8 and J usage is TRBJ1-1; D is possibly TRBD1 (5 bases). V lost 2 bases and J 0 bases, leaving 13 bases between the germline ends. Germline CDR1 SGHVS, CDR2 FQNEAQ. This CDR3 is built from 16 residues.